A selection of T cell receptor beta chains follows, all from one sample in a study of blood T cell repertoires in COVID-19. Some clones are missing from TCRdb's copy, which holds only in-frame ones; the method was immunoSEQ multiplex PCR. The sample consists of approximately 280,000 clones, 70% to 90% of them appearing once. Sequencing used peripheral blood. Receptors were obtained from a man between 18 and 35 years old with active or convalescent COVID-19. The conserved cysteine and the conserved F or W are not part of the CDR3 here. Each record gives: J gene, V gene, CDR3 protein.

TRBJ2-7	TRBV2	ASDGGTGDYEQY
TRBJ1-5	TRBV18	ASSRRGQGRDQPQH
TRBJ2-2	TRBV3-1/TRBV3-2	ASSPMGGNTGELF
TRBJ2-5	TRBV7-8	ASSLSGPYQETQY
TRBJ1-2	TRBV4-3	ASSQGQGVVYGYT
TRBJ2-3	TRBV24-1	ATSEGSGGRWDTQY
TRBJ2-5	TRBV4-3	ASSQENRIETQY
TRBJ1-4	TRBV19	ASSMGEISEKLF
TRBJ2-7	TRBV29-1	SARTGGEKSGEQY
TRBJ2-1	TRBV6-5	ASSYSGGTEQF
TRBJ2-7	TRBV13	ASSFGRAYEQY
TRBJ1-2	TRBV12-3/TRBV12-4	ASSIRGYYGYT
TRBJ2-5	TRBV27	ASSAGGVQETQY
TRBJ1-2	TRBV12-3/TRBV12-4	ASSLGFGGYT